The 14 T cell receptor beta chains below were found in one sample sequenced in a study of blood T cell repertoires in COVID-19. Profiling relied on immunoSEQ multiplex PCR, and the TCRdb table lists in-frame clones only, not all of them. The table lists around 200,000 clones, over 80% of them singletons, with about a tenth in the top ten. Sequencing was performed on PBMCs or T cells enriched from blood (not recorded which). Receptor source: a man between 18 and 35 years old with acute COVID-19.

J is TRBJ2-7 and V is TRBV6-2 or TRBV6-3; 9 bases line up with TRBD2. The CDR3 consists of 14 residues. Per germline, CDR1 MNHEY and CDR2 SVGEGT. The junction had 6 bases not matched to a gene; V was cut back by 3 bases and J by 6 bases. The CDR3 DNA reads TGTGCCAGCAGTTATCAGCGGGAGGTCGGCGAGCAGTACTTC. Protein: CASSYQREVGEQYF.

The chain uses TRBV9 and TRBJ1-1, with D possibly TRBD1 on 6 matching bases. The CDR3 sequence is 15 residues long. Germline CDR1 reads SGDLS; CDR2 reads YYNGEE. With 3 bases removed from V and 8 bases from J, the gap between germline ends came to 20 bases. Written as DNA, the CDR3 is TGTGCCAGCAGCGGCCAAGCCGACAGGATTGAAGAAGCTTTCTTT. Translated: CASSGQADRIEEAFF.

The chain couples TRBV7-8 to TRBJ2-3; D is perhaps TRBD2 (6 bases). The CDR3 has 16 amino acids. The germline V and J ends were trimmed by 8 bases and 4 bases, with 22 bases remaining between them. Per germline, CDR1 SGHVS and CDR2 FQNEAQ. The CDR3 region is CASGPLTGTPPDTQYF. CDR3 nucleotide sequence: TGTGCCAGCGGTCCGCTTACCGGGACTCCCCCAGATACGCAGTATTTT.

The chain joins TRBV27 to TRBJ1-4, with D unclear. CDR1 is MNHEY and CDR2 is SMNVEV in the germline V gene (reference sequence). V gave up 0 bases and J gave up 12 bases, with 14 bases separating them. This CDR3 is built from 14 residues. The CDR3: CASSLSSAGRELFF. The CDR3 region has the DNA TGTGCCAGCAGTTTATCGTCGGCGGGAAGGGAACTGTTTTTT.

The chain recombines TRBV4-3 with TRBJ2-1; 8 nucleotides align to TRBD2. Germline CDR1 is LGHNA and CDR2 is YSLEER. Trimming took 0 bases from V and 4 from J; bases not matched to a gene: 2. The CDR3 consists of 15 residues. In DNA form, the CDR3 reads TGCGCCAGCAGCCAAGAAAGCGGGGGTTACAATGAGCAGTTCTTC. It codes for CASSQESGGYNEQFF.

The rearrangement uses TRBV7-9 and TRBJ2-1, with 13 bases identical to TRBD2. V lost 6 bases, J lost 8 bases, and 13 bases stayed unmatched. Germline V gives CDR1 SEHNR, CDR2 FQNEAQ (reference sequence). The length of the CDR3 is 17 residues. The CDR3 coding sequence is TGTGCCAGCAGTCCTACCGGGACTAGCGGGATTGAGGATGAGCAGTTCTTC. As protein: CASSPTGTSGIEDEQFF.

CDR3: CASSQGVRGTGELFF. For the CDR3, the DNA is TGCGCCAGCAGCCAGGGCGTCAGGGGCACCGGGGAGCTGTTTTTT. V gene TRBV4-1 combines with J gene TRBJ2-2, with D perhaps matching TRBD1 (6 bases). The germline gives CDR1 MGHRA, CDR2 YSYEKL. The CDR3 has 15 residues. V gave up 3 bases and J gave up 4 bases, with 12 bases separating them.

This chain joins TRBV19 and TRBJ1-1; D might be TRBD1 (5 bases). The ends were cut back, 3 bases at V and 1 base at J, with 15 bases in the middle. This CDR3 has 16 amino acids. Looked up from germline, CDR1 is LNHDA and CDR2 is SQIVND (reference sequence). The CDR3 protein is CASSIPGYFGNTEAFF. DNA for the CDR3: TGTGCCAGTAGTATCCCAGGGTATTTTGGGAACACTGAAGCTTTCTTT.

The chain joins TRBV7-8 to TRBJ2-1, with TRBD2 as a possible D gene (5 bases). CDR1 and CDR2 from the germline V gene are SGHVS and FQNEAQ. The CDR3 totals 12 residues. V was shortened by 4 bases and J by 9 bases, with 10 bases between the two germline ends. The CDR3: CASSSDRGEQFF. The CDR3 DNA sequence: TGTGCCAGCAGCTCCGACCGGGGTGAGCAGTTCTTC.

The chain is built from TRBV27 and TRBJ2-3; 7 nucleotides line up with TRBD2. After removal of 6 bases from V and 1 base from J, the junction contained 13 bases not matched to a gene. CDR3 length: 17 amino acids. The germline V gene encodes CDR1 MNHEY and CDR2 SMNVEV (reference sequence). The CDR3 DNA reads TGTGCCAGCAGCGTTATCGGGAGGCGGCATGGCACAGATACGCAGTATTTT. Translation gives CASSVIGRRHGTDTQYF.

The chain links TRBV2 to TRBJ1-5, with a possible D match to TRBD1 (6 bases). The V and J ends lost 5 bases and 10 bases respectively, with 15 bases between them. Germline lookup yields CDR1 SNHLY and CDR2 FYNNEI. The CDR3 consists of 13 residues. The CDR3 region has the DNA TGTGCCAGCAGTTGGACAGCTCAGGAACCCCAGCATTTT. Protein: CASSWTAQEPQHF.

This clone was seen only once. The chain has TRBV28 and TRBJ2-7; 7 bases are shared with TRBD1. The CDR3 extends over 15 amino acids. The germline gives CDR1 MDHEN, CDR2 SYDVKM. With 4 bases clipped from V and 2 bases from J, the junction kept 8 bases outside the gene matches. The CDR3 sequence: CASSSQGEVPYEQYF. The CDR3 DNA follows: TGTGCCAGCAGTTCTCAGGGGGAAGTTCCCTACGAGCAGTACTTC.

CDR3 in DNA: TGTGCCAGCAGTTATCGGCGGGAGGGCCTTTGGAATGAGCAGTTCTTC. It translates to CASSYRREGLWNEQFF. The V and J genes are TRBV6-5 and TRBJ2-1, with 9 bases lining up with TRBD2. V lost 3 bases to trimming and J lost 7 bases; unmatched junction nucleotides: 10. Germline values: CDR1 MNHEY, CDR2 SVGAGI. The length of the CDR3 is 16 residues.

The gene calls are TRBV27 and TRBJ1-1, with 10 bases matching TRBD1. The germline CDR1 and CDR2 sequences are MNHEY and SMNVEV (reference sequence). Germline trimming cut 5 bases from V and 4 bases from J; bases unmatched to any gene: 7. This CDR3 is 15 amino acids long. CDR3: CASSATGGSGTEAFF. CDR3 sequence (DNA): TGTGCCAGCAGTGCGACAGGGGGCAGCGGCACTGAAGCTTTCTTT.